A selection of T cell receptor beta chains follows, all from one sample in a study of blood T cell repertoires in COVID-19. Produced via immunoSEQ multiplex PCR; TCRdb's table is partial and in-frame only. The sample shows around 320,000 clones, approximately 89% of them seen only once. The specimen sequenced was PBMCs or T cells enriched from blood (not recorded which). Receptor source: a woman between 50 and 59 years old who had been exposed to COVID-19. Each CDR3 is given without its conserved first and last residue. A D gene is named only where the DNA matches it firmly. Size values are once, few and many counts, or a class for expanded clones, and some rows have none.

V,size,J,D,CDR3
TRBV2,-,TRBJ1-5,TRBD1,ASKGHSTTTGESNQPQH
TRBV28,-,TRBJ2-2,TRBD2,ASGGGTQSTGELF
TRBV3-1/TRBV3-2,once,TRBJ2-7,TRBD1,ASSQGGTGLTYEQY
TRBV29-1,-,TRBJ1-2,-,SAGGLAGYT
TRBV5-4,-,TRBJ2-2,TRBD1,ASSTQTGGNTGELF
TRBV2,-,TRBJ1-2,TRBD1,ASGDSWGYT
TRBV11-1,few,TRBJ1-2,-,ASSFSPGGYT
TRBV11-3,-,TRBJ2-1,-,ASSTPGQTEQF
TRBV2,-,TRBJ1-2,-,ASSREIRQNYPGYT
TRBV4-1,once,TRBJ1-3,TRBD1,ASSRMPGQGVAGNTIY
TRBV20-1,once,TRBJ1-2,TRBD1,SARGDRGHT
TRBV24-1,-,TRBJ2-1,TRBD1,ATSPTGALEQF
TRBV12-3/TRBV12-4,-,TRBJ1-6,-,ASSRRDSPLH
TRBV5-1,-,TRBJ1-2,-,ASSSAGYGYT
TRBV4-1,-,TRBJ2-2,-,ASSQPGQITGELF
TRBV11-3,few,TRBJ2-2,-,ASSSRETGELF
TRBV28,once,TRBJ2-3,-,ASSLPRDTDTQY
TRBV10-3,-,TRBJ2-7,-,AIRDRAYEQY
TRBV18,few,TRBJ2-7,TRBD2,ASSPKGGSYEQY
TRBV15,-,TRBJ2-7,TRBD1,ATSRGGQGYEQY
TRBV6-5,once,TRBJ1-3,TRBD1,ATRQGVGNTIY
TRBV7-2,-,TRBJ1-3,TRBD1,ASSPGTAISGNTIY
TRBV6-1,-,TRBJ1-2,-,ASSDPGSREDLNYGYT
TRBV19,-,TRBJ2-2,-,ASAIGGWVSGELF
TRBV7-9,-,TRBJ2-7,-,ASSPPQTLYEQY
TRBV4-2,-,TRBJ1-1,-,ASSQVPGHNEAF
TRBV5-1,-,TRBJ2-7,TRBD1,ASSLGDSIFSYEQY
TRBV4-1,-,TRBJ1-6,-,ASSPEGSGQYNSPLH
TRBV6-1,-,TRBJ1-1,-,ASSEMVAGGAEAF
TRBV7-8,once,TRBJ1-4,-,ASSQTDATNEKLF
TRBV5-1,-,TRBJ2-7,TRBD1,ASSSQSGTGGNEQY
TRBV10-3,-,TRBJ2-1,-,AISESQGPNEQF
TRBV19,-,TRBJ1-3,TRBD1,ASRDSHSGNTIY
TRBV4-2,-,TRBJ2-2,-,ASSQDPAKGVTNTGELF
TRBV7-2,-,TRBJ2-3,-,ASSFSGGRTDTQY
TRBV5-8,-,TRBJ2-2,TRBD2,ASSKILPGLAGGTGGELF
TRBV2,-,TRBJ2-7,-,ASSVDSSESSYEQY
TRBV5-1,-,TRBJ2-5,TRBD2,ASSGGVPQETQY
TRBV5-1,-,TRBJ2-5,-,ASSARTATQETQY
TRBV5-1,-,TRBJ1-6,-,ASSLARVDLNSPLH
TRBV27,-,TRBJ1-4,TRBD1,ASSLRAGGRREKLF
TRBV2,few,TRBJ1-2,TRBD1,ASSGTGSYGYT
TRBV5-4,once,TRBJ2-2,TRBD2,ASNLAGGPSGELF
TRBV18,-,TRBJ2-1,TRBD2,ASSPTGGAYNEQF
TRBV7-9,-,TRBJ1-2,-,ASSHQTGYGYT
TRBV5-5,-,TRBJ2-7,-,ASSAYLAPDYEQY
TRBV24-1,-,TRBJ2-2,-,ATSDSRGPGELF
TRBV5-1,-,TRBJ1-2,-,ASSPARGTVDGYT
TRBV2,-,TRBJ2-2,-,ASSAQNTGELF
TRBV19,-,TRBJ2-1,TRBD2,ASSGSSGGPLFQF
TRBV19,-,TRBJ1-2,-,ASSIDLAAHNYGYT
TRBV7-2,-,TRBJ2-3,TRBD2,ASSLFPAGGPVSTDTQY
TRBV6-5,-,TRBJ1-5,-,ASSHRDTQH
TRBV10-3,-,TRBJ2-3,TRBD2,AISGLAGTDTQY
TRBV15,-,TRBJ1-1,-,ATSRENGPGRNTEAF